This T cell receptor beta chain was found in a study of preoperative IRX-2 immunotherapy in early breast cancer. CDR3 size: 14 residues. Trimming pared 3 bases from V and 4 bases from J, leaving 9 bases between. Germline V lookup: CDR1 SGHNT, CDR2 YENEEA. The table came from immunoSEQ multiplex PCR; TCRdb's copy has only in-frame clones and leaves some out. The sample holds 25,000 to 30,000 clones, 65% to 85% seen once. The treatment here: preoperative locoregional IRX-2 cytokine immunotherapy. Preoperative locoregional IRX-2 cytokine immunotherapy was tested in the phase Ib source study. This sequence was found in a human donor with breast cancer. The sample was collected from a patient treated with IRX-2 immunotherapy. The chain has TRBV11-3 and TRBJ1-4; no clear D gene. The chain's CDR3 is CASSFGHYNEKLFF. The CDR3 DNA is TGTGCCAGCAGCTTTGGCCATTATAATGAAAAACTGTTTTTT. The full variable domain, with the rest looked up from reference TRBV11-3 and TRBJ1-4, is EAGVVQSPRYKIIEKKQPVAFWCNPISGHNTLYWYLQNLGQGPELLIRYENEEAVDDSQLPKDRFSAERLKGVDSTLKIQPAELGDSAVYLCASSFGHYNEKLFFGSGTQLSVL.